The sequence of this T cell receptor beta chain was determined in a study of radiation and T cells in renal cell carcinoma. Study information: Nephrectomy followed 15 Gy stereotactic body radiation by 4 weeks. Study-level findings and limits: Top tumor clonotypes rose in blood 2 weeks post-radiation, then contracted.

Stated time point: baseline pretreatment blood. The treatment was: 15 Gy SBRT to primary tumor, nephrectomy 4 weeks later. This renal cell carcinoma was of the clear cell type. The germline V and J ends were trimmed by 0 bases and 5 bases, with 14 bases remaining between them. The germline gives CDR1 SGDLS, CDR2 YYNGEE. This CDR3 spans 15 amino acids. Assay: immunoSEQ multiplex PCR; the TCRdb copy retains only in-frame clones and omits some. This sample has approximately 90,000 clones; around 88% occur once, and the top ten carry approximately 7.9%. Comment on this clone: The antigen is undetermined.

This rearrangement joins TRBV9 to TRBJ1-1; D unclear. This specimen was blood, taken from a patient whose treatment included radiotherapy and nephrectomy. This clonotype originated in a man over 45 with renal cell carcinoma. Here the CDR3 reads CASSVVDMGKTEAFF. The CDR3 bases are TGTGCCAGCAGCGTAGTTGACATGGGGAAAACTGAAGCTTTCTTT.